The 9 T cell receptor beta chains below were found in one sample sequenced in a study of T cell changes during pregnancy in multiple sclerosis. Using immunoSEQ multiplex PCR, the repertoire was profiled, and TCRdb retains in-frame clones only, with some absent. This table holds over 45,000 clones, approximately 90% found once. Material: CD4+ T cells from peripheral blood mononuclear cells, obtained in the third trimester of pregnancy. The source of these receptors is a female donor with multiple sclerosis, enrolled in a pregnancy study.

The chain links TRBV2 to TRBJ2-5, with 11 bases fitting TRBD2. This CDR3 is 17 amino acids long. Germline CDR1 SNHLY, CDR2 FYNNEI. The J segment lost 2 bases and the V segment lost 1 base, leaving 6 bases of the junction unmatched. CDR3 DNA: TGTGCCAGCAGTGAAGGCATAGCGGGAGGGAAACAAGAGACCCAGTACTTC. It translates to CASSEGIAGGKQETQYF.

CDR3 region: CASSYTGTGNRSGNTIYF. CDR3 nucleotide sequence: TGTGCCAGCAGCTACACCGGGACAGGGAACAGGTCTGGAAACACCATATATTTT. This sequence joins TRBV5-4 and TRBJ1-3; 9 bases align to TRBD1. The V gene end was trimmed by 3 bases and the J gene end by 1 base; junction bases not matched to a gene: 11. Germline CDR1 is SGHNT and CDR2 is YYREEE (reference sequence). The CDR3 sequence is 18 residues long.

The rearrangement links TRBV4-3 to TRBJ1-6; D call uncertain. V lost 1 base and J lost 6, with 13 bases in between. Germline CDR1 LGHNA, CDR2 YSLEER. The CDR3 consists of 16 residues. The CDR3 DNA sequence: TGCGCCAGCAGCCAAGTCGCGGCGCTGGGTAATTCACCCCTCCACTTT. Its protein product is CASSQVAALGNSPLHF.

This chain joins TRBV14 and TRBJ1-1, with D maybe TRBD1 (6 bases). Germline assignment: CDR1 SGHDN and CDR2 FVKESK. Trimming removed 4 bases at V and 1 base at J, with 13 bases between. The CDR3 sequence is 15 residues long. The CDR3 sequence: CASSPMGHQNTEAFF. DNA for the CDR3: TGTGCCAGCAGCCCGATGGGACACCAGAACACTGAAGCTTTCTTT.

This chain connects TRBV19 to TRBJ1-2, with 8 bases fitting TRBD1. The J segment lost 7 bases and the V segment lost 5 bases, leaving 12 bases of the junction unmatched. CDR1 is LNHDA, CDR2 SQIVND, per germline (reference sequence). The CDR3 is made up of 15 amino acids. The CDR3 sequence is CASSSRTGIMFGYTF. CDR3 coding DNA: TGTGCCAGTAGTTCCCGGACAGGGATTATGTTTGGCTACACCTTC.

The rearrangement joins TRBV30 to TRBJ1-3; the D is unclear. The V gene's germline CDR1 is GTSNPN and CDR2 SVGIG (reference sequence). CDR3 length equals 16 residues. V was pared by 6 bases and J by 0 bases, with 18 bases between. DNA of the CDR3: TGTGCCTGTAGTCGAGCCCGTTCCCGCTCTGGAAACACCATATATTTT. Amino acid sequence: CACSRARSRSGNTIYF. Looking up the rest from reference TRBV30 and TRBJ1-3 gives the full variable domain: SQTIHQWPATLVQPVGSPLSLECTVEGTSNPNLYWYRQAAGRGLQLLFYSVGIGQISSEVPQNLSASRPQDRQFILSSKKLLLSDSGFYLCACSRARSRSGNTIYFGEGSWLTVV.

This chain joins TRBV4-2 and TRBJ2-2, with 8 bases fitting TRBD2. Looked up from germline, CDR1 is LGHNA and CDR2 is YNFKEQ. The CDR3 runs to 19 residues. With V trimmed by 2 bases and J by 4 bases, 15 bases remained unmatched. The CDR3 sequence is CASSQRWQGGRPFTGELFF. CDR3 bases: TGTGCCAGCAGCCAACGTTGGCAAGGCGGGAGGCCATTCACCGGGGAGCTGTTTTTT.

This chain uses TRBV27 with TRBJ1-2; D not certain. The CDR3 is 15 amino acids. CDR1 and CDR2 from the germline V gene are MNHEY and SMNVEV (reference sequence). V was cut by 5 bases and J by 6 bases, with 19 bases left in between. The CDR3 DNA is TGTGCCAGCAGTAGCCTTTCGGGGAGGGTCGATGGCTACACCTTC. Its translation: CASSSLSGRVDGYTF.

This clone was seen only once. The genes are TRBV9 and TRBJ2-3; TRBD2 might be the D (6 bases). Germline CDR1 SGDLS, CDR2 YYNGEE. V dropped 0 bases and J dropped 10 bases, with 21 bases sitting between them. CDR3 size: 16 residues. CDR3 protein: CASSVGGDSVFEAQYF. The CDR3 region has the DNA TGTGCCAGCAGCGTAGGTGGGGACTCGGTTTTCGAGGCGCAGTATTTT.